The T cell receptor beta chain under discussion was sequenced for a study of post-analysis software for immune sequencing data. Study-level information: Disease courses included relapsing-remitting, secondary progressive and progressive-relapsing multiple sclerosis.

Libraries were made from TCR beta cDNA, and they carried unique molecular identifiers. About 500,000 cDNA molecules came from around 1 to 9.1 million T cells. From the PCR reads, TCRdb called clonotypes with MiXCR, one entry per CDR3 protein. The table records hundreds of thousands of distinct CDR3 sequences, approximately 39% of them present only once. With regard to this clonotype: Its specificity is unknown.

Germline V gene lookup returns CDR1 SGHRS and CDR2 YFSETQ. The CDR3 runs to 13 residues. V was shortened by 7 bases and J by 5 bases, with 16 bases between the two germline ends. Notes on the study in general: Patients had higher frequencies than controls of five TRBV segments, including TRBV5-6, TRBV5-1 and TRBV20-1. Pronounced co-clustering by F measure was evident among identically batched samples. In multiple sclerosis, normalized Chao1 diversity was significantly below that of controls.

The chain is built from TRBV5-1 and TRBJ2-7; a possible D gene is TRBD1 (6 bases). The TCR comes from a girl aged 2-9 years with multiple sclerosis. Sequenced material: blood. The CDR3 region is CASGTTGRDEQYF. CDR3 nucleotide sequence: TGCGCCAGCGGAACTACAGGGCGCGACGAGCAGTACTTC.